A single sample is the source of the 23 T cell receptor beta chains below, sequenced in a study of patients and donors after allogeneic stem cell transplantation. TCRdb itself ran the RT-PCR reads through MiXCR, one entry per CDR3 protein. Here the sample spans 800,000 to 1,000,000 distinct CDR3 sequences, around 17% being singletons. The material sequenced was blood, either unsorted or a sorted T cell fraction (not recorded which). These TCRs come from a human donor who was either an allogeneic HSCT recipient or a stem cell or donor lymphocyte infusion donor (not recorded which). It is not recorded whose cells these are; they may come from a transplant donor.

This clonotype was detected a few times. The J gene is TRBJ2-7, the V gene TRBV10-3; a weak D match, TRBD2 (6 bases). The CDR3 runs 13 residues. Trimming shortened V by 7 bases and J by 4 bases, and 14 bases separated the two germline ends. Germline V gives CDR1 ENHRY, CDR2 SYGVKD. The CDR3 spells CAITRDLAYEQYF. CDR3 nucleotide sequence: TGTGCCATCACACGGGACTTAGCTTACGAGCAGTACTTC.

The table lists this clonotype with many counts. V is TRBV24-1 and J is TRBJ2-1; 16 bases agree with TRBD2. Germline V gives CDR1 KGHDR, CDR2 SFDVKD. V was pared by 4 bases and J by 5 bases, with 4 bases of the junction left unmatched. The CDR3 is made up of 17 amino acids. CDR3 sequence: CATSDPGLAGGHNEQFF. In DNA form, the CDR3 reads TGTGCCACCAGTGACCCGGGACTAGCGGGGGGGCACAATGAGCAGTTCTTC.

In its sample, this clonotype was seen many times. The gene calls are TRBV20-1 and TRBJ2-2; maybe TRBD2 (6 bases). Germline CDR1 reads DFQATT; CDR2 reads SNEGSKA (reference sequence). The V end lost 2 bases, the J end lost 1 base, and 14 bases lay between the germline ends. CDR3 length: 16 amino acids. The CDR3 nucleotides are TGCAGTGCTAGAAAGGAGGGCGGAATGAACACCGGGGAGCTGTTTTTT. Protein product: CSARKEGGMNTGELFF.

The chain links TRBV5-6 to TRBJ2-1; D is tentatively TRBD1 or TRBD2 (6 bases each). Germline V gives CDR1 SGHDT, CDR2 YYEEEE. With 7 bases removed from V and 13 bases from J, the gap between germline ends came to 15 bases. The CDR3 consists of 11 residues. CDR3 DNA sequence: TGTGCCAGCGCTTCGAGGGGGGATCAGTTCTTC. This translates into CASASRGDQFF. Full variable domain (missing parts from reference TRBV5-6 and TRBJ2-1): DAGVTQSPTHLIKTRGQQVTLRCSPKSGHDTVSWYQQALGQGPQFIFQYYEEEERQRGNFPDRFSGHQFPNYSSELNVNALLLGDSALYLCASASRGDQFFGPGTRLTVL.

The V and J genes are TRBV5-1 and TRBJ2-5; TRBD1 might be the D (5 bases). The germline gives CDR1 SGHRS, CDR2 YFSETQ. Trimming took 0 bases from V and 5 from J, leaving 17 bases between them. The CDR3 runs to 16 residues. CDR3 in amino acids: CASSLALPGYGETQYF. The CDR3 nucleotides are TGCGCCAGCAGCTTGGCCTTACCAGGGTACGGGGAGACCCAGTACTTC.

This clonotype has only a few counts. Relative to the germline gene, one junction end is altered; a read error may explain this. This chain uses TRBV25-1 with TRBJ1-3; no firm D call. CDR3 size: 15 residues. The germline V gene has CDR1 MGHDK and CDR2 SYGVNS. CDR3 coding DNA: TGTGCCAGCAGGGAATTAGGAGCTTCTGGAAACACCATATATTTT. It translates to CASRELGASGNTIYF.

The V gene is TRBV7-8, the J gene TRBJ2-1; 7 nucleotides line up with TRBD2. Per the germline V gene, CDR1 is SGHVS and CDR2 is FQNEAQ. The V segment lost 1 base and the J segment 9 bases; nucleotides outside the gene matches: 9. There are 15 residues in the CDR3. In DNA form, the CDR3 reads TGTGCCAGCAGCTTAGGGGCGGGAGAGGATCCTGAGCAGTTCTTC. This codes for CASSLGAGEDPEQFF.

The chain employs TRBV5-1 and TRBJ1-1; TRBD1 is a possible D gene (6 bases). Trimming took off 4 bases at V and 3 bases at J, with 13 bases between the two ends. This CDR3 comprises 14 residues. Looked up from germline, CDR1 is SGHRS and CDR2 is YFSETQ. The DNA for the CDR3 is TGCGCCAGCAGCAACGACAGGTGGGACACTGAAGCTTTCTTT. This gives the protein CASSNDRWDTEAFF.

This clonotype occurred a few times. The chain joins TRBV27 to TRBJ2-3, with TRBD2 matching 10 bases. The CDR3 consists of 16 residues. Germline V gives CDR1 MNHEY, CDR2 SMNVEV (reference sequence). With V trimmed by 4 bases and J by 0 bases, 4 bases remained unmatched. CDR3 sequence reads: CASSYKTSGSTDTQYF. CDR3 bases: TGTGCCAGCAGTTATAAGACTAGCGGGAGCACAGATACGCAGTATTTT.

Only a few counts were recorded for this clonotype. This rearrangement joins TRBV6-2 or TRBV6-3 to TRBJ1-2; D may be TRBD1 (5 bases). The germline gives CDR1 MNHEY, CDR2 SVGEGT. The CDR3 has 13 amino acids. The V gene lost 2 bases and the J gene lost 6 bases, with 10 bases spanning the gap. CDR3 bases: TGTGCCAGCAGTTACGCAGGGACCAATGGCTACACCTTC. This codes for CASSYAGTNGYTF.

The gene calls are TRBV3-1 and TRBJ2-7, with D hard to call. The CDR3 contains 13 residues. V was cut by 3 bases and J by 7 bases, with 13 bases left in between. CDR1 is LGHDT, CDR2 YNNKEL, per germline (reference sequence). The CDR3 protein is CASSHSTPREQYF. The DNA of the CDR3 is TGTGCCAGCAGCCACTCAACGCCCAGGGAGCAGTACTTC.

This sequence joins TRBV9 and TRBJ1-1; D is undetermined. V lost 3 bases to trimming and J lost 2 bases, with 11 bases between them. The CDR3 runs 14 residues. In germline, CDR1 is SGDLS, CDR2 YYNGEE. The CDR3 DNA reads TGTGCCAGCAGCGAAGTGCAGTTTAACACTGAAGCTTTCTTT. This gives the protein CASSEVQFNTEAFF.

The chain has TRBV20-1 and TRBJ2-4; 7 positions match TRBD2. Losses at the gene ends were 5 bases for V and 0 bases for J; bases not matched to a gene: 13. Germline assignment: CDR1 DFQATT and CDR2 SNEGSKA (reference sequence). The CDR3 consists of 17 residues. The CDR3 here is CSARELAATVAKNIQYF. DNA of the CDR3: TGCAGTGCTCGGGAGCTAGCGGCAACCGTAGCCAAAAACATTCAGTACTTC.

Many counts were recorded for this clonotype. This rearrangement joins TRBV29-1 to TRBJ2-2; no firm D call. Trimming cost V 3 bases and J 1 base, with 6 bases left between them. The CDR3 spans 13 residues. Germline CDR1 and CDR2: SQVTM and ANQGSEA. CDR3 sequence (DNA): TGCAGCGTTGACCCAGGGAACACCGGGGAGCTGTTTTTT. It is translated as CSVDPGNTGELFF.

The rearrangement uses TRBV10-3 and TRBJ1-1, with D hard to call. CDR1 is ENHRY, CDR2 SYGVKD, per germline. The V gene lost 8 bases and the J gene lost 4 bases, with 14 bases spanning the gap. CDR3 size: 13 residues. The CDR3 is CAIWEALRTEAFF. CDR3 bases: TGTGCCATCTGGGAGGCGCTTCGCACTGAAGCTTTCTTT.

This clonotype was detected ten times or more. The rearrangement links TRBV6-5 to TRBJ2-7; 11 nucleotides line up with TRBD1. CDR1 is MNHEY and CDR2 is SVGAGI in the germline V gene. V lost 4 bases and J lost 0; bases outside the gene matches: 5. This CDR3 contains 16 residues. The CDR3 nucleotides read TGTGCCAGCAGTTTTCGGGACAGGGGGTTCTCCTACGAGCAGTACTTC. Translated, it gives CASSFRDRGFSYEQYF.

This rearrangement joins TRBV20-1 to TRBJ2-1; D is possibly TRBD2 (6 bases). Germline assignment: CDR1 DFQATT and CDR2 SNEGSKA (reference sequence). V dropped 6 bases and J dropped 2 bases, with 17 bases sitting between them. CDR3 length: 15 residues. This CDR3 reads CSAVAAGLPYNEQFF. CDR3 coding DNA: TGCAGTGCCGTCGCCGCGGGACTCCCCTACAATGAGCAGTTCTTC.

This clonotype has just a few counts. The chain combines TRBV6-2 or TRBV6-3 with TRBJ1-4; perhaps TRBD1 as D (5 bases). CDR1 is MNHEY and CDR2 is SVGEGT in the germline V gene. Trimming took off 0 bases at V and 0 bases at J, with 20 bases between the two ends. The CDR3 covers 20 residues. This chain's CDR3 is CASSYSYTGQLFATNEKLFF. The CDR3 nucleotides read TGTGCCAGCAGTTACTCGTACACAGGCCAGCTTTTTGCAACTAATGAAAAACTGTTTTTT.

This clonotype has only a few counts. V is TRBV10-2 and J is TRBJ2-7; 10 nucleotides line up with TRBD1. CDR1 WSHSY and CDR2 SAAADI come from the germline V gene. Losses at the gene ends were 7 bases for V and 3 bases for J; bases not matched to a gene: 9. There are 15 residues in the CDR3. DNA of the CDR3: TGCGCCAGCACCAGCGGACAGGGGGTCTTCTACGAGCAGTACTTC. Translation gives CASTSGQGVFYEQYF.

The chain links TRBV3-1 to TRBJ2-1; 8 bases map to TRBD2. The germline V gene has CDR1 LGHDT and CDR2 YNNKEL (reference sequence). The CDR3 spans 15 residues. Trimming took 1 base from V and 6 from J; bases not matched to a gene: 5. The CDR3 DNA follows: TGTGCCAGCAGCCAAGTTTCGGGGGGGCCCAATGAGCAGTTCTTC. As protein: CASSQVSGGPNEQFF.

The chain recombines TRBV5-1 with TRBJ1-3, with TRBD1 matching 7 bases. The CDR3 loop spans 16 amino acids. Germline lookup yields CDR1 SGHRS and CDR2 YFSETQ. Trimming cost V 1 base and J 3 bases; bases outside gene matches: 7. The CDR3 sequence: CASSLSPGTVGNTIYF. CDR3 sequence (DNA): TGCGCCAGCAGCTTGAGTCCCGGGACAGTTGGAAACACCATATATTTT. Looking up the rest from reference TRBV5-1 and TRBJ1-3 gives the full variable domain: KAGVTQTPRYLIKTRGQQVTLSCSPISGHRSVSWYQQTPGQGLQFLFEYFSETQRNKGNFPGRFSGRQFSNSRSEMNVSTLELGDSALYLCASSLSPGTVGNTIYFGEGSWLTVV.

This clonotype was recorded a few times. This chain joins TRBV20-1 and TRBJ2-3; D may correspond to TRBD1 or TRBD2 (6 bases each). Germline CDR1 and CDR2: DFQATT and SNEGSKA (reference sequence). This CDR3 comprises 14 residues. Trimming took off 7 bases at V and 3 bases at J, with 17 bases between the two ends. Here the CDR3 DNA reads TGCAGTGTCAGGCCCCGGGGGCCTACAGATACGCAGTATTTT. Protein: CSVRPRGPTDTQYF.

This clonotype was found a few times. A junction end diverges from the germline sequence, so it may reflect a read error. The chain recombines TRBV19 with TRBJ2-3; 11 bases are a match to TRBD2. Germline loops: CDR1 LNHDA, CDR2 SQIVND (reference sequence). This CDR3 region has 15 residues. The CDR3 DNA reads TGTGCCAGTAATATAGCGGGAGGGCCGGGAGATACGCAGTATTTT. It yields the protein CASNIAGGPGDTQYF.